The next 13 T cell receptor beta chains were all read from a single sample in a study of shared clonotypes between healthy human individuals. Produced via immunoSEQ multiplex PCR; TCRdb's table is partial and in-frame only. The table includes millions of clones, approximately 95% detected once. The sample was naive CD4+ T cells sorted from blood. Subset described: CD45RA+ positively selected. These receptors came from a man in his late teens or twenties in good health.

This chain links TRBV5-8 with TRBJ2-7, with unresolved D. The V and J ends lost 2 bases and 7 bases respectively, with 16 bases between them. The CDR3 is made up of 14 amino acids. The germline V gene encodes CDR1 SGHTS and CDR2 YDEGEE. CDR3 protein: CASSLMLSGGEQYF. The CDR3 DNA reads as TGTGCCAGCAGCTTAATGCTATCTGGTGGGGAGCAGTACTTC.

The chain uses TRBV5-6 and TRBJ1-6; 8 bases line up with TRBD1. The ends lost 1 base at V and 8 bases at J; junction bases unmatched: 2. Per the germline V gene, CDR1 is SGHDT and CDR2 is YYEEEE. This CDR3 comprises 14 residues. CDR3 loop: CASSLTGGDSPLHF. The CDR3 DNA sequence: TGTGCCAGCAGCTTGACAGGGGGGGATTCACCCCTCCACTTT.

V is TRBV7-9 and J is TRBJ2-1, with 14 nucleotides matching TRBD2. The germline CDR1 and CDR2 sequences are SEHNR and FQNEAQ (reference sequence). There are 15 residues in the CDR3. The trim removed 5 bases at V and 7 bases at J, leaving 4 bases unmatched. CDR3: CASSDGLAGGNEQFF. The CDR3 nucleotides read TGTGCCAGCAGCGACGGACTAGCGGGGGGAAATGAGCAGTTCTTC.

As concerns this clone: Other DNA sequences of this sample code for an identical CDR3. The V call is TRBV18, the J call TRBJ1-2; D may be TRBD1 (5 bases). CDR1 and CDR2 (germline): KGHSH, LQKENI. The V and J ends lost 2 bases and 8 bases respectively, with 9 bases between them. The CDR3 has 12 residues. The DNA of the CDR3 is TGTGCCAGCTCACCAAGGGGAGACGGCTACACCTTC. Amino acids: CASSPRGDGYTF. The full variable domain, with the rest looked up from reference TRBV18 and TRBJ1-2, is NAGVMQNPRHLVRRRGQEARLRCSPMKGHSHVYWYRQLPEEGLKFMVYLQKENIIDESGMPKERFSAEFPKEGPSILRIQQVVRGDSAAYFCASSPRGDGYTFGSGTRLTVV.

The rearrangement uses TRBV5-1 and TRBJ2-1, with D perhaps TRBD1 or TRBD2 (5 bases each). Looked up from germline, CDR1 is SGHRS and CDR2 is YFSETQ. The CDR3 extends over 14 amino acids. Trimming took 4 bases from V and 5 from J, leaving 13 bases between them. CDR3 DNA: TGCGCCAGCAGCGCCGGGACCACCAACAATGAGCAGTTCTTC. It is translated as CASSAGTTNNEQFF.

The rearrangement links TRBV6-6 to TRBJ2-1; 9 bases agree with TRBD1. V lost 6 bases and J lost 7; bases outside the gene matches: 7. The CDR3 contains 14 residues. Germline CDR1 is MNHNY and CDR2 is SVGAGI (reference sequence). CDR3 nucleotide sequence: TGTGCCAGCAGGCCCGGGACAGGGTCGAATGAGCAGTTCTTC. It encodes CASRPGTGSNEQFF.

The sample holds one count of this clone. CDR3 in DNA: TGTGCCTGGGGACAGGGCCGCACAGATACGCAGTATTTT. It is translated as CAWGQGRTDTQYF. This rearrangement joins TRBV30 to TRBJ2-3, with TRBD1 matching 8 bases. The V gene's germline CDR1 is GTSNPN and CDR2 SVGIG (reference sequence). V trimming: 5 bases; J trimming: 1 base; junction bases outside the gene matches: 2. There are 13 residues in the CDR3.

The rearrangement links TRBV28 to TRBJ1-1; 11 positions match TRBD1. Trimming cost V 6 bases and J 6 bases; bases outside gene matches: 9. The CDR3 runs to 15 residues. Germline CDR1 and CDR2: MDHEN and SYDVKM. CDR3 sequence reads: CASRPPGQGVPEAFF. The CDR3 DNA sequence: TGTGCCAGCAGACCGCCGGGACAGGGGGTTCCTGAAGCTTTCTTT. The variable domain in full, completed from reference TRBV28 and TRBJ1-1, reads DVKVTQSSRYLVKRTGEKVFLECVQDMDHENMFWYRQDPGLGLRLIYFSYDVKMKEKGDIPEGYSVSREKKERFSLILESASTNQTSMYLCASRPPGQGVPEAFFGQGTRLTVV.

This chain uses TRBV7-9 with TRBJ1-2; TRBD1 matches 9 bases. CDR1 and CDR2 (germline): SEHNR, FQNEAQ (reference sequence). The V segment lost 2 bases and the J segment 4 bases; nucleotides outside the gene matches: 2. CDR3 length: 14 residues. The CDR3 here is CASSLQTGGYGYTF. CDR3 in DNA: TGTGCCAGCAGCTTACAGACAGGGGGCTATGGCTACACCTTC. Filled out from reference TRBV7-9 and TRBJ1-2, the complete variable domain reads DTGVSQNPRHKITKRGQNVTFRCDPISEHNRLYWYRQTLGQGPEFLTYFQNEAQLEKSRLLSDRFSAERPKGSFSTLEIQRTEQGDSAMYLCASSLQTGGYGYTFGSGTRLTVV.

V gene TRBV28 combines with J gene TRBJ1-1; TRBD1 is a possible D gene (5 bases). V lost 2 bases and J lost 7, with 8 bases in between. There are 12 residues in the CDR3. CDR1 and CDR2 from the germline V gene are MDHEN and SYDVKM. The DNA of the CDR3 is TGTGCCAGCAGTTTAGGGGCTAGTGAAGCTTTCTTT. It yields the protein CASSLGASEAFF.

The genes are TRBV7-9 and TRBJ2-5; TRBD2 agrees at 7 bases. Germline V gene data show CDR1 as SEHNR and CDR2 as FQNEAQ (reference sequence). The CDR3 runs to 14 residues. V shed 4 bases, J shed 7 bases, and the junction held 9 bases outside the gene matches. The CDR3 sequence is CASSSGLHPGTQYF. In nucleotides, the CDR3 is TGTGCCAGCAGCTCGGGACTACATCCCGGGACCCAGTACTTC. The complete variable domain, with remaining parts taken from reference TRBV7-9 and TRBJ2-5, reads DTGVSQNPRHKITKRGQNVTFRCDPISEHNRLYWYRQTLGQGPEFLTYFQNEAQLEKSRLLSDRFSAERPKGSFSTLEIQRTEQGDSAMYLCASSSGLHPGTQYFGPGTRLLVL.

With regard to this clone: This sample also contains other DNA sequences that code for the same CDR3. The chain combines TRBV9 with TRBJ1-1; unclear D gene. V lost 0 bases and J lost 5, with 8 bases in between. CDR3 length: 13 residues. Germline CDR1 SGDLS, CDR2 YYNGEE. CDR3: CASSVAADTEAFF. The CDR3 DNA reads as TGTGCCAGCAGCGTAGCCGCAGATACTGAAGCTTTCTTT.

The chain couples TRBV7-9 to TRBJ2-1, with D unresolved. CDR1 SEHNR and CDR2 FQNEAQ come from the germline V gene (reference sequence). V lost 1 base and J lost 13, with 8 bases in between. The CDR3 loop spans 11 amino acids. CDR3 bases: TGTGCCAGCAGCTTAGGGGCTGCCCAGTTCTTC. This sequence encodes CASSLGAAQFF.